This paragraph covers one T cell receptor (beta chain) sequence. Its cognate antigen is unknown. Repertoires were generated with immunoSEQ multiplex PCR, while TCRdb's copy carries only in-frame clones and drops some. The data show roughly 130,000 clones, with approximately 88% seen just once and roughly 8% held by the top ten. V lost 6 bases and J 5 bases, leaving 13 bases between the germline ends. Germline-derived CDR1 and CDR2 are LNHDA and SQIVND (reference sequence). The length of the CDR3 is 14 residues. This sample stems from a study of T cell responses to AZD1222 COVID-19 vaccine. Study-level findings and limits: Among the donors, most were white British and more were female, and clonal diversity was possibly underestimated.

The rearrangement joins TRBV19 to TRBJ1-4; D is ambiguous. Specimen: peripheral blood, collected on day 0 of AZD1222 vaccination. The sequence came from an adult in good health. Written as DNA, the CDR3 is TGTGCCAGTAGATTGACACCGACCAATGAAAAACTGTTTTTT. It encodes CASRLTPTNEKLFF.